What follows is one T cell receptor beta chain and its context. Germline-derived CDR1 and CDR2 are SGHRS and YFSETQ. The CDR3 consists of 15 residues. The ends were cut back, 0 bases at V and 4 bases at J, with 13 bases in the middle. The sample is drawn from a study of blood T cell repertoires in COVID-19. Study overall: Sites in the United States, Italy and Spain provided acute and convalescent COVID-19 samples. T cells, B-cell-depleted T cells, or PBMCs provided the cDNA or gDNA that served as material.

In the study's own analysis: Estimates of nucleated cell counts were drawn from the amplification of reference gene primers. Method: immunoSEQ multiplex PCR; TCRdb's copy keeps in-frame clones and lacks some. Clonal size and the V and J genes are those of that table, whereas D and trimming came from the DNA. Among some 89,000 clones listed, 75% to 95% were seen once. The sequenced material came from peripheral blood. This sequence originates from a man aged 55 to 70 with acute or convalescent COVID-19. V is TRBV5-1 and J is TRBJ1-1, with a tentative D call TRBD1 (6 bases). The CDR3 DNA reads TGCGCCAGCAGCTTGGGGGCAGGGGCGACCACTGAAGCTTTCTTT. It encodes CASSLGAGATTEAFF.